Presented here are 8 T cell receptor beta chains from one specimen sequenced in a study of T-cell reconstitution after alpha-beta-depleted transplantation in children. As it was prepared, the TCRbeta library received unique molecular identifiers. Using its own MiXCR run on the PCR reads, TCRdb lists one record per CDR3 protein. The sample shows about 540,000 distinct CDR3 sequences, 20% to 30% of them seen only once. This sample comprised PBMCs, obtained before TCRalphabeta/CD19-depleted stem cell transplant. These receptors were taken from a boy in the first two years of life with Wiskott-Aldrich syndrome, due to receive a stem cell transplant.

This clonotype was counted once. The CDR3 DNA sequence: TGCAGTGCTAGATTCAGGGGTGTCGGAAACACCATATATTTT. It specifies CSARFRGVGNTIYF. The chain employs TRBV20-1 and TRBJ1-3; D may be TRBD1 (6 bases). V was shortened by 2 bases and J by 4 bases, with 12 bases between the two germline ends. Germline loops: CDR1 DFQATT, CDR2 SNEGSKA (reference sequence). The CDR3 is 14 amino acids.

This clonotype was observed a few times. The chain is built from TRBV5-1 and TRBJ2-1; 10 bases are shared with TRBD2. The CDR3 spans 14 residues. The ends lost 4 bases at V and 9 bases at J; junction bases unmatched: 7. Germline CDR1 reads SGHRS; CDR2 reads YFSETQ. The CDR3 is CASSLAGELREQFF. In DNA, the CDR3 is TGCGCCAGCAGCCTAGCGGGAGAGTTACGTGAGCAGTTCTTC.

The chain links TRBV11-2 to TRBJ1-2, with D maybe TRBD1 (6 bases). Germline lookup yields CDR1 SGHAT and CDR2 FQNNGV. The length of the CDR3 is 17 residues. V lost 3 bases to trimming and J lost 1 base, with 18 bases between them. DNA for the CDR3: TGTGCCAGCAGCTTTAGACCTACAGGAGGGGGTAACTATGGCTACACCTTC. This sequence encodes CASSFRPTGGGNYGYTF. The full variable domain, completed using reference TRBV11-2 and TRBJ1-2, is EAGVAQSPRYKIIEKRQSVAFWCNPISGHATLYWYQQILGQGPKLLIQFQNNGVVDDSQLPKDRFSAERLKGVDSTLKIQPAKLEDSAVYLCASSFRPTGGGNYGYTFGSGTRLTVV.

The rearrangement links TRBV5-1 to TRBJ2-1, with D perhaps matching TRBD1 (7 bases). Germline V gene lookup returns CDR1 SGHRS and CDR2 YFSETQ. The CDR3 consists of 14 residues. The ends were cut back, 0 bases at V and 6 bases at J, with 10 bases in the middle. The CDR3, as DNA: TGCGCCAGCAGCTTGGGCAGGGGGGCCAATGAGCAGTTCTTC. Protein product: CASSLGRGANEQFF.

This clonotype was found many times. This chain connects TRBV10-1 to TRBJ2-1; TRBD2 agrees at 13 bases. The CDR3 extends over 14 amino acids. Germline trimming cut 5 bases from V and 7 bases from J; bases unmatched to any gene: 2. Germline values: CDR1 WNHNN, CDR2 SYGVQD (reference sequence). DNA for the CDR3: TGCGCCAGCAGTCGGGGACTAGCGGGGAATGAGCAGTTCTTC. Translating it yields CASSRGLAGNEQFF.

V is TRBV10-3 and J is TRBJ2-7; 11 bases match TRBD1. Trimming at V came to 6 bases and at J to 1 base, leaving 5 bases not matched to a gene. The CDR3 has 15 amino acids. Germline V gene data show CDR1 as ENHRY and CDR2 as SYGVKD. CDR3 nucleotides: TGTGCCATCAGACCCGGGACAGGGGGTTCCTACGAGCAGTACTTC. It is translated as CAIRPGTGGSYEQYF.

The rearrangement links TRBV7-3 to TRBJ2-1; 11 bases map to TRBD2. V shed 4 bases, J shed 5 bases, and the junction held 7 bases outside the gene matches. The V gene's germline CDR1 is SGHTA and CDR2 FQGTGA. This CDR3 comprises 16 residues. The CDR3 coding sequence is TGTGCCAGCAGCTCGACTCCGGGACTAGCGGACAATGAGCAGTTCTTC. As protein: CASSSTPGLADNEQFF.

This rearrangement joins TRBV13 to TRBJ2-7, with TRBD2 matching over 10 bases. The V gene end was trimmed by 0 bases and the J gene end by 6 bases; junction bases not matched to a gene: 8. The length of the CDR3 is 16 residues. Germline CDR1 is PRHDT and CDR2 is FYEKMQ (reference sequence). CDR3 amino acids: CASSLGSLAGDVEQYF. The CDR3 DNA reads TGTGCCAGCAGCTTAGGCTCCCTAGCGGGAGATGTCGAGCAGTACTTC.